The rows below give T cell receptor beta chains drawn from one sample of a study of T-cell memory formation after mild COVID-19. One entry per CDR3 protein, called by TCRdb with MiXCR from the 5' RACE reads. The table lists around 210,000 distinct CDR3 sequences, roughly 10% of them singletons. The source material was PBMCs or a T cell subset sorted from them (not recorded which). All receptors come from a man aged 18 to 29 who had mild COVID-19 (a few samples of this study predate the infection). Cell type and time point are not known. Each CDR3 is given with its conserved first and last residue. Fields, in order: J gene, V gene, D gene, clone size, CDR3 protein, CDR3 DNA. D genes are given only for firm matches. Only some rows state a clone size, as once, few, many or a class for expanded clones.

>TRBJ2-7|TRBV5-1|NA|few
CASSLAKWTETDEQYF
TGCGCCAGCAGCTTGGCAAAATGGACGGAGACGGACGAGCAGTACTTC
>TRBJ1-1|TRBV20-1|NA|NA
CSARQGGAVGEAFF
TGCAGTGCTCGTCAAGGGGGGGCAGTAGGTGAAGCTTTCTTT
>TRBJ2-5|TRBV7-2|NA|NA
CASSVSAMETQYF
TGTGCCAGCAGCGTCAGTGCCATGGAGACCCAGTACTTC
>TRBJ2-3|TRBV5-4|TRBD2|few
CASSAEGGSTQYF
TGTGCCAGTTCGGCCGAGGGCGGGAGTACGCAGTATTTT
>TRBJ2-3|TRBV7-3|NA|NA
CASSLQRSDTQYF
TGTGCCAGCAGCTTACAACGGTCAGATACGCAGTATTTT
>TRBJ2-1|TRBV7-3|TRBD2|NA
CASSAQAGSYNEQFF
TGTGCCAGCAGCGCCCAAGCGGGGAGCTACAATGAGCAGTTCTTC
>TRBJ2-2|TRBV5-1|NA|NA
CASSWETGELFF
TGCGCCAGCAGCTGGGAAACCGGGGAGCTGTTTTTT
>TRBJ1-4|TRBV29-1|TRBD1|NA
CSGQGTTNEKLFF
TGCAGCGGACAGGGGACAACTAATGAAAAACTGTTTTTT
>TRBJ2-7|TRBV12-3/TRBV12-4|NA|many
CASRGDSQSSYEQYF
TGTGCCAGCCGAGGTGACTCTCAAAGCTCCTACGAGCAGTACTTC
>TRBJ1-3|TRBV7-2|NA|NA
CASRTTGSGNTIYF
TGTGCCAGCAGGACTACAGGGAGTGGAAACACCATATATTTT
>TRBJ1-4|TRBV7-9|NA|NA
CASSPSKGSSNEKLFF
TGTGCCAGCAGCCCATCTAAGGGGTCGAGTAATGAAAAACTGTTTTTT
>TRBJ1-2|TRBV28|NA|few
CASSEGPYGYTF
TGTGCCAGCAGCGAAGGTCCCTATGGCTACACCTTC
>TRBJ2-3|TRBV15|NA|few
CATSTNEDTQYF
TGTGCCACCAGCACGAATGAAGATACGCAGTATTTT
>TRBJ2-5|TRBV12-3/TRBV12-4|TRBD2|many
CASTARGGLETQYF
TGTGCCAGCACCGCGCGGGGGGGCCTAGAGACCCAGTACTTC
>TRBJ2-5|TRBV7-9|NA|NA
CASSLEAPQAVRF
TGTGCCAGCAGCTTAGAGGCACCTCAAGCGGTGCGCTTC
>TRBJ1-1|TRBV11-2|NA|NA
CASSLAKRNTEAFF
TGTGCCAGCAGCTTAGCTAAGAGGAACACTGAAGCTTTCTTT
>TRBJ2-2|TRBV27|TRBD1|few
CASRWTGVTGELFF
TGTGCCAGCAGATGGACAGGGGTCACCGGGGAGCTGTTTTTT
>TRBJ1-1|TRBV7-3|NA|few
CASSLSVDTEAFF
TGTGCCAGCAGCTTATCTGTTGACACTGAAGCTTTCTTT
>TRBJ2-5|TRBV29-1|TRBD1|NA
CSVETGYQETQYF
TGCAGCGTCGAGACAGGGTACCAAGAGACCCAGTACTTC
>TRBJ1-2|TRBV4-2|TRBD1|few
CASSQEGQADYGYTF
TGTGCCAGCAGCCAAGAAGGACAGGCGGACTATGGCTACACCTTC
>TRBJ1-2|TRBV20-1|NA|NA
CSAGDITNYGYTF
TGCAGTGCTGGGGACATAACTAACTATGGCTACACCTTC
>TRBJ2-2|TRBV5-1|NA|few
CASSLAAQGSTGELFF
TGCGCCAGCAGCTTGGCCGCGCAGGGGTCCACCGGGGAGCTGTTTTTT
>TRBJ1-5|TRBV6-5|TRBD1|few
CASRQQGASNQPQHF
TGTGCCAGCAGACAACAGGGGGCTAGCAATCAGCCCCAGCATTTT
>TRBJ2-7|TRBV5-5|TRBD1|NA
CASSHPGTAREQYF
TGTGCCAGCAGTCACCCCGGGACAGCGCGCGAGCAGTACTTC
>TRBJ1-1|TRBV7-9|NA|few
CASSLEGGSEAFF
TGTGCCAGCAGCTTAGAAGGTGGGTCCGAAGCTTTCTTT
>TRBJ2-7|TRBV5-1|NA|NA
CASSLASGRASYEQYF
TGCGCCAGCAGCTTGGCGTCTGGCAGGGCTTCCTACGAGCAGTACTTC
>TRBJ2-3|TRBV25-1|NA|few
CASSVGMTDTQYF
TGTGCCAGCAGTGTGGGGATGACAGATACGCAGTATTTT
>TRBJ2-5|TRBV2|NA|NA
CASSEASREETQYF
TGTGCCAGCAGTGAGGCTAGCAGGGAAGAGACCCAGTACTTC
>TRBJ2-3|TRBV7-2|NA|few
CASSSSLPGTQYF
TGTGCCAGCAGCTCCTCCCTCCCAGGAACGCAGTATTTT
>TRBJ2-1|TRBV5-4|TRBD1|few
CASRPTGDVEQFF
TGTGCCAGCAGGCCGACAGGGGATGTGGAGCAGTTCTTC
>TRBJ1-6|TRBV5-6|NA|many
CASTSYNSPLHF
TGTGCCAGCACCTCCTATAATTCACCCCTCCACTTT
>TRBJ2-1|TRBV7-2|NA|few
CASSLDRPSAFGEQFF
TGTGCCAGCAGCTTAGATAGGCCTAGCGCGTTTGGTGAGCAGTTCTTC
>TRBJ1-4|TRBV27|TRBD1|NA
CASRYGTGSEKLFF
TGTGCCAGCAGATATGGGACAGGTAGTGAAAAACTGTTTTTT
>TRBJ2-5|TRBV9|NA|NA
CASSSGAPLSRKTQYF
TGTGCCAGCAGCTCGGGAGCCCCCCTTTCCAGAAAGACCCAGTACTTC
>TRBJ2-1|TRBV20-1|NA|NA
CSASRVSVGPRKHEQFF
TGCAGTGCTAGTAGGGTCTCGGTCGGCCCTCGCAAGCATGAGCAGTTCTTC
>TRBJ2-5|TRBV19|NA|few
CASSTTSPKETQYF
TGTGCCAGTAGTACTACTAGTCCCAAAGAGACCCAGTACTTC
>TRBJ2-2|TRBV7-3|NA|NA
CASSPSGPRGTGELFF
TGTGCCAGCAGTCCCTCCGGGCCGAGGGGGACCGGGGAGCTGTTTTTT
>TRBJ2-5|TRBV5-8|TRBD2|few
CASSLKLAGKTQYF
TGTGCCAGCAGCTTGAAACTAGCGGGGAAGACCCAGTACTTC
>TRBJ1-6|TRBV4-2|NA|few
CASSQDQGMPLHF
TGTGCCAGCAGCCAAGATCAAGGCATGCCCCTCCACTTT
>TRBJ2-1|TRBV15|NA|NA
CATSRDTRLNEQFF
TGTGCCACCAGCAGAGATACCCGTCTCAATGAGCAGTTCTTC
>TRBJ1-4|TRBV5-6|TRBD1|NA
CASRPWDRQKLFF
TGTGCCAGCAGGCCGTGGGACAGGCAAAAACTGTTTTTT
>TRBJ2-3|TRBV28|NA|many
CASSIGASSTDTQYF
TGTGCCAGCTCGATTGGCGCCAGCTCCACAGATACGCAGTATTTT
>TRBJ1-6|TRBV7-9|TRBD1|few
CASSAREGATSPLHF
TGTGCCAGCAGCGCCCGGGAGGGGGCTACTTCACCCCTCCACTTT
>TRBJ2-5|TRBV20-1|NA|NA
CSARAAEGMGETQYF
TGCAGTGCTAGGGCCGCGGAGGGGATGGGAGAGACCCAGTACTTC
>TRBJ1-5|TRBV7-2|NA|few
CASSRPPGPGNQPQHF
TGTGCCAGCAGCCGCCCCCCGGGGCCGGGCAATCAGCCCCAGCATTTT
>TRBJ2-5|TRBV6-2/TRBV6-3|TRBD2|NA
CASQRGYGETQYF
TGTGCCTCCCAGCGGGGTTATGGAGAGACCCAGTACTTC
>TRBJ1-2|TRBV5-1|TRBD1|NA
CASSAGQGRLGYTF
TGCGCCAGCAGCGCCGGACAGGGGCGCCTAGGCTACACCTTC
>TRBJ1-2|TRBV29-1|NA|NA
CSVYPENYGYTF
TGCAGCGTTTACCCTGAAAACTATGGCTACACCTTC
>TRBJ2-7|TRBV7-2|NA|NA
CASSSQDFYEQYF
TGTGCCAGCAGCTCACAAGACTTCTACGAGCAGTACTTC
>TRBJ2-3|TRBV20-1|NA|few
CSARGSLKTDTQYF
TGCAGTGCTAGAGGATCCCTGAAGACAGATACGCAGTATTTT